The 8 T cell receptor beta chains below come from one sample, sequenced in a study of blood T cells in healthy people across ages. A second PCR, run for about 6 to 11 cycles, used a sample-barcoded 5' primer plus a J-beta primer mix. TCRdb ran MiXCR on the 5' RACE reads and lists one entry per CDR3 protein. The sample shows fewer than 900,000 distinct CDR3 sequences, roughly 41% of them seen only once. The sample was blood. These receptors came from a woman in her sixties in good health.

In this sample, this clonotype turned up a few times. The genes are TRBV7-9 and TRBJ2-7; no firm D call. Trimming removed 1 base at V and 2 bases at J, with 9 bases between. The CDR3 is 14 residues long. The germline gives CDR1 SEHNR, CDR2 FQNEAQ (reference sequence). The CDR3 region has the DNA TGTGCCAGCAGCTTAGTTCCAGCCCCCTACGAGCAGTACTTC. It translates to CASSLVPAPYEQYF.

The chain links TRBV4-3 to TRBJ2-5; 12 positions agree with TRBD2. The ends lost 0 bases at V and 11 bases at J; junction bases unmatched: 25. The germline V gene has CDR1 LGHNA and CDR2 YSLEER. The CDR3 totals 21 residues. The CDR3 nucleotides are TGCGCCAGCAGCCAAGATACGGCAGGGCTAGCGGGAGGGCCCTTTAGCAATGAGCAGTACTTC. Translation: CASSQDTAGLAGGPFSNEQYF.

The chain uses TRBV11-2 and TRBJ2-1; TRBD2 might be the D (6 bases). Germline V gives CDR1 SGHAT, CDR2 FQNNGV. V was trimmed by 7 bases and J by 8 bases, leaving 21 bases between them. This CDR3 has 15 residues. CDR3 protein: CASTTFGGSVHEQFF. In DNA, the CDR3 is TGTGCCAGCACCACCTTTGGGGGGAGCGTCCATGAGCAGTTCTTC.

There are a few counts of this clonotype. The chain joins TRBV4-2 to TRBJ2-2; 10 bases match TRBD2. The ends lost 3 bases at V and 5 bases at J; junction bases unmatched: 6. Germline V gene lookup returns CDR1 LGHNA and CDR2 YNFKEQ. There are 16 residues in the CDR3. The CDR3 loop reads CASSHPAGGVTGELFF. The DNA of the CDR3 is TGTGCCAGCAGCCACCCAGCGGGAGGGGTGACCGGGGAGCTGTTTTTT.

The chain employs TRBV11-3 and TRBJ2-1; D ambiguous. The assigned J gene may be wrong: the sequence end matches TRBJ2-7 better. From germline, CDR1 is SGHNT and CDR2 YENEEA. The CDR3 runs 15 residues. This chain's CDR3 is CASSLGHSVNNEQYF. In DNA, the CDR3 is TGTGCCAGCAGCTTAGGACACTCCGTCAACAATGAGCAGTACTTC.

The chain couples TRBV20-1 to TRBJ1-5; TRBD1 is a possible D gene (5 bases). CDR3 size: 12 residues. The V and J ends lost 3 bases and 9 bases respectively, with 12 bases between them. Germline assignment: CDR1 DFQATT and CDR2 SNEGSKA (reference sequence). The CDR3 loop is CSARGPSRPQHF. CDR3 nucleotide sequence: TGCAGTGCTAGGGGACCAAGCCGGCCCCAGCATTTT.

The chain couples TRBV12-3 or TRBV12-4 to TRBJ2-7; 10 bases map to TRBD2. The CDR3 is made up of 19 amino acids. V dropped 7 bases and J dropped 0; count of bases not matched to a gene: 18. CDR3: CASTIPRLAGLLSSYEQYF. As DNA, the CDR3 is TGTGCCAGCACTATACCCCGACTAGCGGGCCTTCTAAGCTCCTACGAGCAGTACTTC.

The chain couples TRBV5-1 to TRBJ2-5; 9 bases are a match to TRBD1. Germline values: CDR1 SGHRS, CDR2 YFSETQ. V shed 3 bases and J 11 bases; nucleotides not matched to a gene: 14. The CDR3 consists of 15 residues. CDR3 DNA sequence: TGCGCCAGCAGCTCAACCCGGGACAGGGTGGGGGAGCAGTACTTC. Its translation: CASSSTRDRVGEQYF. Supplemented by reference TRBV5-1 and TRBJ2-5, the full variable domain reads KAGVTQTPRYLIKTRGQQVTLSCSPISGHRSVSWYQQTPGQGLQFLFEYFSETQRNKGNFPGRFSGRQFSNSRSEMNVSTLELGDSALYLCASSSTRDRVGEQYFGPGTRLLVL.